The clone carrying this TCR beta chain was seen more than once but under ten times. What it recognizes is unknown. This sample was included in a study of CD8 T cells in ankylosing spondylitis. Whole-study results and caveats: Certain motif variants had earlier appeared in reactive arthritis synovial fluid and blood.

In germline, CDR1 is LGHDT, CDR2 YNNKEL (reference sequence). The CDR3 runs 14 residues. V was clipped by 2 bases and J by 7 bases, with 14 bases between them. TCRdb re-called the 5' RACE reads with MiXCR, one entry per CDR3 protein. Of about 360,000 distinct CDR3 sequences listed, approximately 15% were seen once; the top ten hold roughly 0.99%. The material sequenced was blood, either unsorted or a sorted T cell fraction (not recorded which). J is TRBJ1-1 and V is TRBV3-1, with D maybe TRBD1 (6 bases). The source is a male donor with ankylosing spondylitis or in good health (not recorded which). The DNA of the CDR3 is TGTGCCAGCAGCCAACCCCACAGGGTAGGTGAAGCTTTCTTT. This encodes CASSQPHRVGEAFF.